This entry lists 26 T cell receptor beta chains sequenced from one sample in a study of vaccination and CD4 T cells after COVID-19. Regarding treatment: roughly 11-day PBMC culture with coronavirus spike peptide pools or control peptides (ViraFEST assay). Sequencing of DNA taken from cultured CD4+ T cells relied on the Oncomine TCR Beta short-read assay. TCRdb analysed the PCR reads with MiXCR anew, one entry per CDR3 protein. The profile shows approximately 13,000 distinct CDR3 sequences, 79% of them singletons. For these receptors, no antigen is known. The sample comprised CD4+ T cells from blood, cultured in vitro. The receptors derive from a human donor who had recovered from COVID-19.

The V and J genes are TRBV30 and TRBJ1-5; D gene ambiguous. The germline CDR1 and CDR2 sequences are GTSNPN and SVGIG (reference sequence). Trimming took off 0 bases at V and 4 bases at J, with 10 bases between the two ends. This CDR3 has 14 residues. The CDR3 bases are TGTGCCTGGAGTGTGGGTCCGGTAAATCAGCCCCAGCATTTT. Residues: CAWSVGPVNQPQHF.

The genes are TRBV7-9 and TRBJ2-1; the match to TRBD2 covers 7 bases. This CDR3 is 16 amino acids long. CDR1 and CDR2 from the germline V gene are SEHNR and FQNEAQ (reference sequence). Trimming at V came to 0 bases and at J to 7 bases, leaving 9 bases not matched to a gene. The DNA of the CDR3 is TGTGCCAGCAGCTTAGCGGGAGGGGCAGGTGCGAATGAGCAGTTCTTC. Amino acid sequence: CASSLAGGAGANEQFF.

This clonotype was observed a handful of times. J is TRBJ1-1 and V is TRBV20-1; no reliable D call. The CDR3 runs 14 residues. Trimming took off 5 bases at V and 2 bases at J, with 15 bases between the two ends. The V gene's germline CDR1 is DFQATT and CDR2 SNEGSKA (reference sequence). DNA of the CDR3: TGCAGTGCTCAACCCCGGCGGGGTAACACTGAAGCTTTCTTT. Protein sequence: CSAQPRRGNTEAFF.

This chain uses TRBV11-2 with TRBJ2-4, with 9 bases fitting TRBD1. The V and J ends lost 5 bases and 9 bases, in that order; junction bases with no gene match: 8. CDR3 length equals 14 residues. Germline values: CDR1 SGHAT, CDR2 FQNNGV. The CDR3 bases are TGTGCCAGCAGCAAACAGGGGGCAAGTACCATTCAGTACTTC. Protein sequence: CASSKQGASTIQYF. The full variable domain, rest sourced from reference TRBV11-2 and TRBJ2-4, is EAGVAQSPRYKIIEKRQSVAFWCNPISGHATLYWYQQILGQGPKLLIQFQNNGVVDDSQLPKDRFSAERLKGVDSTLKIQPAKLEDSAVYLCASSKQGASTIQYFGAGTRLSVL.

The chain links TRBV19 to TRBJ1-5, with 8 positions matching TRBD1. The J segment lost 10 bases and the V segment lost 4 bases, leaving 9 bases of the junction unmatched. The CDR3 totals 14 residues. CDR1 is LNHDA, CDR2 SQIVND, per germline (reference sequence). The CDR3: CASSTSTGAKPQHF. The CDR3 nucleotides are TGTGCCAGTAGTACCTCGACAGGGGCCAAACCCCAGCATTTT.

The V gene is TRBV20-1, the J gene TRBJ2-1, with 13 bases that match TRBD2. J lost 7 bases, V lost 3 bases, and 3 bases had no gene match. CDR3 length equals 14 residues. CDR1 and CDR2 from the germline V gene are DFQATT and SNEGSKA (reference sequence). Here the CDR3 DNA reads TGCAGTGCTAGGGGACTAGCGGGATATAATGAGCAGTTCTTC. It codes for CSARGLAGYNEQFF.

CDR3: CASSPDRGGQPQHF. CDR3 sequence (DNA): TGTGCCAGCAGCCCCGACAGGGGCGGCCAGCCCCAGCATTTT. The chain combines TRBV6-4 with TRBJ1-5; the match to TRBD1 covers 8 bases. Germline V lookup: CDR1 MRHNA, CDR2 SNTAGT. The CDR3 totals 14 residues. V lost 6 bases and J lost 7; bases outside the gene matches: 8.

The chain uses TRBV21-1 and TRBJ1-1. TRBV21-1 is shown as a pseudogene. This CDR3 is 13 amino acids long. Here the CDR3 reads CASSKLENTEAFF. CDR3 DNA: TGTGCCAGCAGCAAATTGGAGAACACTGAAGCTTTCTTT.

This chain joins TRBV5-5 and TRBJ1-2, with 11 nucleotides matching TRBD1. Germline-derived CDR1 and CDR2 are SGHKS and YYEKEE (reference sequence). The CDR3 covers 14 residues. V lost 0 bases and J lost 8; bases outside the gene matches: 3. CDR3 sequence: CASSLAGQGVGYTF. The CDR3 DNA is TGTGCCAGCAGCTTGGCGGGACAGGGGGTCGGCTACACCTTC.

V and J are TRBV24-1 and TRBJ2-7; TRBD2 matches at 13 bases. Germline CDR1 KGHDR, CDR2 SFDVKD. The CDR3 is 16 amino acids. The V segment lost 3 bases and the J segment 7 bases; nucleotides outside the gene matches: 8. For the CDR3, the DNA is TGTGCCACCAGTGATCATACTAGCGGGAGGGCGGGTGAGCAGTACTTC. Its translation: CATSDHTSGRAGEQYF.

This rearrangement joins TRBV4-3 to TRBJ1-5, with D uncertain. The V gene's germline CDR1 is LGHNA and CDR2 YSLEER. The V and J ends lost 6 bases and 6 bases respectively, with 15 bases between them. The CDR3 is 14 amino acids. This CDR3 is CASSYRIVSQPQHF. In DNA form, the CDR3 reads TGCGCCAGCAGTTATCGGATTGTCAGTCAGCCCCAGCATTTT.

This clonotype was found a few times. The chain uses TRBV20-1 and TRBJ1-5, with 10 bases that match TRBD1. The junction had 8 bases not matched to a gene; V was cut back by 5 bases and J by 4 bases. The CDR3 is 15 residues long. CDR1 and CDR2 from the germline V gene are DFQATT and SNEGSKA (reference sequence). Here the CDR3 reads CSARTGTGDNQPQHF. The DNA of the CDR3 is TGCAGTGCTCGGACTGGGACAGGGGATAATCAGCCCCAGCATTTT.

The V gene is TRBV27, the J gene TRBJ1-5; D not certain. CDR1 is MNHEY and CDR2 is SMNVEV in the germline V gene (reference sequence). The CDR3 is 15 residues long. V dropped 5 bases and J dropped 4 bases, with 15 bases sitting between them. The CDR3 DNA reads as TGTGCCAGCAGTCCCAATAGGGCGGAGAATCAGCCCCAGCATTTT. Protein product: CASSPNRAENQPQHF.

By sample fraction, this clonotype is medium-sized. The CDR3 is CASSQGGSGRGSTDTQYF. Here the CDR3 DNA reads TGCGCCAGCAGCCAGGGGGGGAGCGGGAGGGGGAGCACAGATACGCAGTATTTT. The chain combines TRBV4-3 with TRBJ2-3; 10 bases are a match to TRBD2. From germline, CDR1 is LGHNA and CDR2 YSLEER. Trimming removed 3 bases from V and 0 bases from J; junction bases left unmatched: 9. The CDR3 spans 18 residues.

The chain couples TRBV6-5 to TRBJ1-1; D remains ambiguous. This CDR3 has 13 residues. V was cut by 2 bases and J by 1 base, with 5 bases left in between. Germline CDR1 and CDR2: MNHEY and SVGAGI. The CDR3 here is CASSYEGNTEAFF. CDR3 bases: TGTGCCAGCAGTTACGAAGGGAACACTGAAGCTTTCTTT.

The chain is built from TRBV20-1 and TRBJ2-7; 10 bases match TRBD2. CDR1 and CDR2 (germline): DFQATT, SNEGSKA (reference sequence). The CDR3 consists of 13 residues. J lost 4 bases, V lost 2 bases, and 2 bases had no gene match. The CDR3 sequence: CSARLAGVYEQYF. As DNA, the CDR3 is TGCAGTGCTAGACTAGCGGGAGTGTACGAGCAGTACTTC.

The V and J genes are TRBV20-1 and TRBJ2-5; unclear D gene. Germline V gene lookup returns CDR1 DFQATT and CDR2 SNEGSKA (reference sequence). With 1 base removed from V and 4 bases from J, the gap between germline ends came to 13 bases. The CDR3 is made up of 14 amino acids. CDR3 sequence: CSARGGTGGETQYF. The DNA of the CDR3 is TGCAGTGCTAGAGGGGGTACGGGTGGAGAGACCCAGTACTTC.

V gene TRBV11-2 combines with J gene TRBJ2-1; 7 nucleotides align to TRBD2. CDR3 length: 18 amino acids. J gave up 0 bases and V 5 bases, and 13 bases lay outside the gene matches. The germline gives CDR1 SGHAT, CDR2 FQNNGV. In nucleotides, the CDR3 is TGTGCCAGCAGCGAAGGGCTAGGGAGGGTAACCTCCTACAATGAGCAGTTCTTC. Amino acids: CASSEGLGRVTSYNEQFF.

The chain employs TRBV7-8 and TRBJ1-1, with unresolved D. The CDR3 runs to 14 residues. Trimming cost V 8 bases and J 1 base, with 14 bases left between them. Looked up from germline, CDR1 is SGHVS and CDR2 is FQNEAQ. Here the CDR3 reads CASAPWTGNTEAFF. CDR3 bases: TGTGCCAGCGCCCCTTGGACGGGGAACACTGAAGCTTTCTTT.

There are a few counts of this clonotype. The rearrangement links TRBV9 to TRBJ2-2; 7 bases align to TRBD2. This CDR3 contains 16 residues. V was pared by 0 bases and J by 8 bases, with 10 bases of the junction left unmatched. Germline CDR1 and CDR2: SGDLS and YYNGEE. In nucleotides, the CDR3 is TGTGCCAGCAGCGTAGATCCGGGGGGAGCCTGGGGGGAGCTGTTTTTT. Protein sequence: CASSVDPGGAWGELFF.

The chain has TRBV5-1 and TRBJ1-2; 11 nucleotides line up with TRBD1. The CDR3 sequence is 15 residues long. CDR1 and CDR2 from the germline V gene are SGHRS and YFSETQ. Germline trimming cut 4 bases from V and 8 bases from J; bases unmatched to any gene: 10. The CDR3 nucleotides are TGCGCCAGCAGCCCGGGTGGGACAGGGGGTGAAGGCTACACCTTC. Protein sequence: CASSPGGTGGEGYTF.

This clonotype was seen a single time. The rearrangement uses TRBV7-9 and TRBJ2-5; unclear D gene. The germline V gene has CDR1 SEHNR and CDR2 FQNEAQ (reference sequence). The CDR3 loop spans 15 amino acids. V was cut by 0 bases and J by 2 bases, with 10 bases left in between. CDR3 in DNA: TGTGCCAGCAGCTTAGCGCGGACGGGTCAAGAGACCCAGTACTTC. Residues: CASSLARTGQETQYF.

The chain has TRBV12-3 or TRBV12-4 and TRBJ2-2, with D unresolved. This CDR3 comprises 13 residues. Trimming took off 6 bases at V and 4 bases at J, with 9 bases between the two ends. CDR3 loop: CASRSQSTGELFF. CDR3 sequence (DNA): TGTGCCAGCAGATCCCAGAGCACCGGGGAGCTGTTTTTT.

CDR3 sequence (DNA): TGTGCCAGCAGCCATCACCTTACCCCAGGGGATACGCAGTATTTT. Protein product: CASSHHLTPGDTQYF. V is TRBV6-2 or TRBV6-3 and J is TRBJ2-3, with a weak D call TRBD1 (5 bases). V lost 6 bases and J lost 6, with 19 bases in between. CDR3 length equals 15 residues. Germline assignment: CDR1 MNHEY and CDR2 SVGEGT.

V usage is TRBV19 and J usage is TRBJ2-1, with TRBD2 identical over 7 bases. This CDR3 region has 15 residues. Germline V gene lookup returns CDR1 LNHDA and CDR2 SQIVND (reference sequence). The J segment lost 6 bases and the V segment lost 3 bases, leaving 8 bases of the junction unmatched. CDR3 region: CASSIALAVGNEQFF. Here the CDR3 DNA reads TGTGCCAGTAGTATTGCTCTAGCGGTGGGCAATGAGCAGTTCTTC.

This rearrangement joins TRBV15 to TRBJ2-7, with TRBD1 matching 12 bases. Looked up from germline, CDR1 is LNHNV and CDR2 is YYDKDF (reference sequence). The CDR3 loop spans 16 amino acids. V trimming: 4 bases; J trimming: 6 bases; junction bases outside the gene matches: 10. The CDR3 bases are TGTGCCACCAGCACCCTCCCCGGGACAGGGGGCTTCGAGCAGTACTTC. Protein: CATSTLPGTGGFEQYF.